A single sample gave rise to the 17 T cell receptor beta chains below, sequenced in a study of blood T cell repertoires in COVID-19. Libraries were prepared by immunoSEQ multiplex PCR; TCRdb keeps only in-frame clonotypes and omits some of them. Here the sample spans roughly 200,000 clones, roughly 91% being singletons. The material sequenced was PBMCs or T cells enriched from blood (not recorded which). The receptors come from a man aged 25 to 40 in a cohort exposed to, infected with or recovered from COVID-19 (not recorded which).

The chain combines TRBV10-3 with TRBJ2-6; 9 nucleotides align to TRBD1. The CDR3 runs to 18 residues. With 6 bases clipped from V and 0 bases from J, the junction kept 9 bases outside the gene matches. Germline V gene lookup returns CDR1 ENHRY and CDR2 SYGVKD. DNA for the CDR3: TGTGCCATCAGGGGGGACAGGGAAGACAGCTCTGGGGCCAACGTCCTGACTTTC. It codes for CAIRGDREDSSGANVLTF.

This clone was seen a single time. The V gene is TRBV4-3, the J gene TRBJ2-2; 8 bases align to TRBD1. This CDR3 has 17 amino acids. J was trimmed by 3 bases and V by 3 bases; bases with no gene match: 9. Germline V gene sequence: CDR1 LGHNA, CDR2 YSLEER. The CDR3 bases are TGCGCCAGCAGCCAGGCTGACAGGGGCGAGGACACCGGGGAGCTGTTTTTT. It encodes CASSQADRGEDTGELFF.

J is TRBJ2-5 and V is TRBV13, with D possibly being TRBD2 (7 bases). The germline V gene encodes CDR1 PRHDT and CDR2 FYEKMQ (reference sequence). This CDR3 region has 15 residues. Trimming took 3 bases from V and 7 from J, leaving 18 bases between them. For the CDR3, the DNA is TGTGCCAGCAGCTTGAGGGGGGGAGGTCAGGTGACCCAGTACTTC. Protein sequence: CASSLRGGGQVTQYF.

The rearrangement links TRBV29-1 to TRBJ1-2; 7 bases match TRBD1. The CDR3 loop spans 13 amino acids. Germline V gives CDR1 SQVTM, CDR2 ANQGSEA. V shed 4 bases and J 3 bases; nucleotides not matched to a gene: 5. The DNA of the CDR3 is TGCAGCGTTGTGACAGGGTCGGACTATGGCTACACCTTC. Protein sequence: CSVVTGSDYGYTF.

The chain carries TRBV11-2 and TRBJ2-6; D not certain. From germline, CDR1 is SGHAT and CDR2 FQNNGV. The CDR3 has 15 residues. Trimming pared 1 base from V and 3 bases from J, leaving 7 bases between. CDR3 DNA sequence: TGTGCCAGCAGCTTAGTAACGGTTGGGGCCAACGTCCTGACTTTC. Its protein product is CASSLVTVGANVLTF.

In its sample, this clone was seen once. The chain carries TRBV2 and TRBJ1-6; D not resolved. Germline V gives CDR1 SNHLY, CDR2 FYNNEI. Trimming removed 1 base from V and 7 bases from J, with 11 bases in between. The length of the CDR3 is 15 residues. The CDR3 nucleotides read TGTGCCAGCAGTGAAGGCGGGCCGGGAAATTCACCCCTCCACTTT. This encodes CASSEGGPGNSPLHF.

The chain is built from TRBV24-1 and TRBJ2-1; TRBD2 is a possible D gene (6 bases). V lost 1 base and J lost 6, with 24 bases in between. The CDR3 consists of 19 residues. Germline V gene data show CDR1 as KGHDR and CDR2 as SFDVKD. CDR3 DNA: TGTGCCACCAGTGATTTAAGGAGGAGGACTACCATAGGCGGCAATGAGCAGTTCTTC. Amino acids: CATSDLRRRTTIGGNEQFF.

V and J are TRBV7-9 and TRBJ2-7; the match to TRBD1 covers 7 bases. CDR1 and CDR2 from the germline V gene are SEHNR and FQNEAQ (reference sequence). This CDR3 is 19 amino acids long. V lost 5 bases to trimming and J lost 4 bases; unmatched junction nucleotides: 23. The CDR3 loop is CASSPTTGIDRASQYEQYF. The CDR3, as DNA: TGTGCCAGCAGCCCAACCACCGGTATCGACAGGGCCAGCCAGTACGAGCAGTACTTC.

This chain joins TRBV3-1 (or the pseudogene TRBV3-2) and TRBJ2-1, with TRBD2 matching over 10 bases. The V gene end was trimmed by 6 bases and the J gene end by 10 bases; junction bases not matched to a gene: 9. Germline V gene lookup returns CDR1 LGHDT and CDR2 YNNKEL (reference sequence). CDR3 length: 14 amino acids. Written as DNA, the CDR3 is TGTGCCAGCAGTACTAGCGGGGTAACAAAGGAGCAGTTCTTC. This gives the protein CASSTSGVTKEQFF.

This chain joins TRBV24-1 and TRBJ1-5, with D possibly matching TRBD1 (6 bases). This CDR3 contains 14 residues. Trimming stripped 6 bases from V and 7 bases from J, with 15 bases between. Germline-derived CDR1 and CDR2 are KGHDR and SFDVKD. The DNA of the CDR3 is TGTGCCACCAGTAGAGGGGGAGGGTTACAGCCCCAGCATTTT. It specifies CATSRGGGLQPQHF.

The chain employs TRBV25-1 and TRBJ2-1, with 9 bases fitting TRBD2. Germline CDR1 is MGHDK and CDR2 is SYGVNS. CDR3 length equals 16 residues. V gave up 1 base and J gave up 9 bases; unmatched junction bases: 10. Here the CDR3 DNA reads TGTGCCAGCAGTGAATGGGGCGTAGCGGGAGCGGCTGAGCAGTTCTTC. Protein: CASSEWGVAGAAEQFF.

The chain joins TRBV9 to TRBJ1-6, with a possible D match to TRBD1 (6 bases). Trimming removed 3 bases at V and 9 bases at J, with 13 bases between. This CDR3 spans 14 amino acids. Germline-derived CDR1 and CDR2 are SGDLS and YYNGEE. The CDR3 here is CASSAGGRSSPLHF. The DNA for the CDR3 is TGTGCCAGCAGCGCGGGGGGCCGGAGTTCACCCCTCCACTTT.

J is TRBJ2-6 and V is TRBV3-1 (or the pseudogene TRBV3-2), with 7 bases fitting TRBD2. This CDR3 comprises 17 residues. After removal of 4 bases from V and 0 bases from J, the junction contained 6 bases not matched to a gene. Germline loops: CDR1 LGHDT, CDR2 YNNKEL (reference sequence). The CDR3 DNA sequence: TGTGCCAGCAGCCCCGCGTGGGGGGGCTCTGGGGCCAACGTCCTGACTTTC. As protein: CASSPAWGGSGANVLTF.

The V gene is TRBV2, the J gene TRBJ1-5, with 10 bases fitting TRBD1. CDR1 and CDR2 from the germline V gene are SNHLY and FYNNEI. V lost 6 bases to trimming and J lost 3 bases; unmatched junction nucleotides: 8. The CDR3 spans 16 residues. The CDR3 region is CASRATGQGNNQPQHF. Written as DNA, the CDR3 is TGTGCCAGCAGGGCGACGGGACAGGGGAACAATCAGCCCCAGCATTTT.

J is TRBJ2-3 and V is TRBV24-1; D is uncertain. CDR1 KGHDR and CDR2 SFDVKD come from the germline V gene. Trimming removed 8 bases from V and 3 bases from J, with 11 bases in between. There are 13 residues in the CDR3. The CDR3 DNA reads as TGTGCCACCACTCCAGGCAGTACAGATACGCAGTATTTT. Its protein is CATTPGSTDTQYF.

The chain recombines TRBV6-5 with TRBJ2-5; the D is unclear. Trimming took 6 bases from V and 2 from J, leaving 10 bases between them. This CDR3 has 13 residues. The germline V gene encodes CDR1 MNHEY and CDR2 SVGAGI. CDR3 protein: CASSPSGQETQYF. The CDR3 region has the DNA TGTGCCAGCAGCCCCTCCGGTCAAGAGACCCAGTACTTC.

The rearrangement uses TRBV7-2 and TRBJ1-2; 12 nucleotides agree with TRBD1. The V gene's germline CDR1 is SGHTA and CDR2 FQGNSA. Trimming removed 6 bases from V and 2 bases from J; junction bases left unmatched: 7. The CDR3 consists of 16 residues. The CDR3 DNA reads as TGTGCCAGCAGTTCGTGGGGACAGGGGGCGAACTATGGCTACACCTTC. Its protein product is CASSSWGQGANYGYTF. Full variable domain (remainder filled in from reference TRBV7-2 and TRBJ1-2): GAGVSQSPSNKVTEKGKDVELRCDPISGHTALYWYRQSLGQGLEFLIYFQGNSAPDKSGLPSDRFSAERTGGSVSTLTIQRTQQEDSAVYLCASSSWGQGANYGYTFGSGTRLTVV.